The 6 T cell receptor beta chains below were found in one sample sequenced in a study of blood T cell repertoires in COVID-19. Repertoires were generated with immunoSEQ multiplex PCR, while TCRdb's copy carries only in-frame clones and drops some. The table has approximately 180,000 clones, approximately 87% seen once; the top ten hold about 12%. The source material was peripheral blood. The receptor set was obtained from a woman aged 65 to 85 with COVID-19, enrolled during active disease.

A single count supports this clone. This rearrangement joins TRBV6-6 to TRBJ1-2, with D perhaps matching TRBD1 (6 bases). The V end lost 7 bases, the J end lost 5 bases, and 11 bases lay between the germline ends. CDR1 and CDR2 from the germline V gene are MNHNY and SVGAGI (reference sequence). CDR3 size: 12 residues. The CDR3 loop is CASNIQGYGYTF. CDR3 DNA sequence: TGTGCCAGCAACATACAGGGTTATGGCTACACCTTC.

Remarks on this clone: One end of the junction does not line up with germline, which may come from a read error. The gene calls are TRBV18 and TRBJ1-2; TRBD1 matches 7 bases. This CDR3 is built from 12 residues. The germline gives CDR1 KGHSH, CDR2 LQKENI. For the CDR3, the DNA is TGTGCCAGCTCACGATCGGAAGGGACAGTACGCTTC. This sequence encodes CASSRSEGTVRF.

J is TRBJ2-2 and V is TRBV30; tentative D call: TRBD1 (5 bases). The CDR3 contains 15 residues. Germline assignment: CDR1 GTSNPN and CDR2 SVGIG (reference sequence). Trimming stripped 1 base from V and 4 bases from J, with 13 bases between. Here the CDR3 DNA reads TGTGCCTGGAGTGAAACCCAGGGCTTCACCGGGGAGCTGTTTTTT. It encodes CAWSETQGFTGELFF.

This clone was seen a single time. CDR3 loop: CAWSVSPGLNTEAFF. DNA for the CDR3: TGTGCCTGGAGTGTATCTCCAGGGTTGAACACTGAAGCTTTCTTT. The rearrangement uses TRBV30 and TRBJ1-1, with D perhaps matching TRBD1 (5 bases). The CDR3 is made up of 15 amino acids. Germline V lookup: CDR1 GTSNPN, CDR2 SVGIG (reference sequence). Trimming removed 0 bases from V and 0 bases from J, with 11 bases in between.

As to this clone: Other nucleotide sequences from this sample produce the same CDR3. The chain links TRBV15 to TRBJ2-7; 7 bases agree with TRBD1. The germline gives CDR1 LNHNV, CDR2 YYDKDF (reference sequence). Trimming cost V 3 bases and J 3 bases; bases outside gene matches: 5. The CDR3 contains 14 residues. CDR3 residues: CATSSRTGLYEQYF. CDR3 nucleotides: TGTGCCACCAGCAGTAGGACAGGACTCTACGAGCAGTACTTC.

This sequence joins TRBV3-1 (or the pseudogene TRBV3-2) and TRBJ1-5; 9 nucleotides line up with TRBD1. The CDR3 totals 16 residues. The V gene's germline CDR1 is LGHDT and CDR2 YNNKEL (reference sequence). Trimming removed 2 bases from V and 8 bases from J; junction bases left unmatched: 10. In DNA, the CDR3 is TGTGCCAGCAGCCAAAAAACAGGGGGCGCGGCTGAGCCCCAGCATTTT. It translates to CASSQKTGGAAEPQHF.